The 20 T cell receptor beta chains below all came from one sample that was sequenced in a study of CD8 T cells in ankylosing spondylitis. TCRdb re-derived calls from the 5' RACE reads in MiXCR, one entry per CDR3 protein. The table records hundreds of thousands of distinct CDR3 sequences, more than 20% of them present only once. Sequencing input: blood, either unsorted or a sorted T cell fraction (not recorded which). Source of these receptors: a female donor with ankylosing spondylitis or in good health (not recorded which).

At least ten counts were recorded for this clonotype. For the CDR3, the DNA is TGCAGCGTTGAAGAGTTGTTGGGTGGGGCCAACGTCCTGACTTTC. Protein product: CSVEELLGGANVLTF. The J gene is TRBJ2-6, the V gene TRBV29-1; D unresolved. CDR3 length: 15 residues. V was clipped by 0 bases and J by 3 bases, with 9 bases between them. Germline CDR1 SQVTM, CDR2 ANQGSEA.

This clonotype appeared a few times. The rearrangement links TRBV6-2 or TRBV6-3 to TRBJ2-1; 7 bases are shared with TRBD2. Germline V gene lookup returns CDR1 MNHEY and CDR2 SVGEGT. V shed 5 bases and J 0 bases; nucleotides not matched to a gene: 13. The CDR3 extends over 18 amino acids. CDR3 coding DNA: TGTGCCAGCAGTGATAAGATAGCGGGTACCTTCTCCTACAATGAGCAGTTCTTC. It yields the protein CASSDKIAGTFSYNEQFF.

V usage is TRBV6-5 and J usage is TRBJ2-6; D is possibly TRBD2 (5 bases). The CDR3 totals 16 residues. Germline V gene lookup returns CDR1 MNHEY and CDR2 SVGAGI. The V end was cut by 8 bases, the J end by 3 bases, with 17 bases between. The CDR3 nucleotides are TGTGCCAGCTCCCGGGGTTGGGAGAGTGGGGCCAACGTCCTGACTTTC. This codes for CASSRGWESGANVLTF.

This clonotype was seen more than once but under ten times. The CDR3 nucleotides read TGTGCCAGCAGGGGGACGGCCTATGGCTACACCTTC. Translation: CASRGTAYGYTF. The chain carries TRBV6-2 or TRBV6-3 and TRBJ1-2; perhaps TRBD1 as D (5 bases). Germline loops: CDR1 MNHEY, CDR2 SVGEGT. CDR3 length: 12 residues. Between the trimmed V and J ends, which lost 6 bases and 4 bases, there was a span of 9 bases.

This clonotype showed up just a few times. The CDR3 DNA reads as TGTGCCAGCAGCCCCCAGAGACGTGGGGTTCCGAGCTCCTACAATGAGCAGTTCTTC. Its translation is CASSPQRRGVPSSYNEQFF. The V and J genes are TRBV7-7 and TRBJ2-1; D remains ambiguous. Looked up from germline, CDR1 is SSHAT and CDR2 is FNYEAQ (reference sequence). Trimming cost V 5 bases and J 0 bases, with 23 bases left between them. This CDR3 region has 19 residues.

The J gene is TRBJ2-3, the V gene TRBV7-2, with a weak D call TRBD2 (5 bases). V was shortened by 1 base and J by 3 bases, with 8 bases between the two germline ends. The CDR3 is 14 residues long. Germline lookup yields CDR1 SGHTA and CDR2 FQGNSA. The CDR3 region is CASSLDLATDTQYF. Written as DNA, the CDR3 is TGTGCCAGCAGCTTAGACCTAGCTACAGATACGCAGTATTTT.

This clonotype was detected only a few times. This chain connects TRBV20-1 to TRBJ2-3; 7 positions match TRBD1. The ends lost 3 bases at V and 4 bases at J; junction bases unmatched: 4. The CDR3 is 13 amino acids. From germline, CDR1 is DFQATT and CDR2 SNEGSKA (reference sequence). The CDR3 DNA is TGCAGTGCTAGCACCACAGGGGCAGATACGCAGTATTTT. Its translation: CSASTTGADTQYF.

This clonotype turned up a few times. The chain links TRBV20-1 to TRBJ2-6; maybe TRBD1 (6 bases). Germline CDR1 reads DFQATT; CDR2 reads SNEGSKA (reference sequence). This CDR3 comprises 14 residues. V shed 6 bases and J shed 4 bases, with 13 bases lying between them. CDR3 sequence reads: CSANTGSGANVLTF. In DNA, the CDR3 is TGCAGTGCCAACACAGGGTCCGGGGCCAACGTCCTGACTTTC.

The V call is TRBV20-1, the J call TRBJ2-1, with 12 positions matching TRBD2. The CDR3 runs 15 residues. Germline CDR1 reads DFQATT; CDR2 reads SNEGSKA (reference sequence). The V segment lost 3 bases and the J segment 12 bases; nucleotides outside the gene matches: 12. The DNA for the CDR3 is TGCAGTGCTAGGTCCCTAGCGGGAGGGGTCCGTAGGCAGTTCTTC. Its protein is CSARSLAGGVRRQFF.

The table lists this clonotype with a few counts. The chain is built from TRBV12-3 or TRBV12-4 and TRBJ2-7; D is unresolved. CDR3 length: 13 residues. V was clipped by 1 base and J by 3 bases, with 7 bases between them. The DNA of the CDR3 is TGTGCCAGCAGTTTAGACAGATACTACGAGCAGTACTTC. This gives the protein CASSLDRYYEQYF.

The rearrangement joins TRBV6-1 to TRBJ2-3; a weak D match, TRBD2 (6 bases). Trimming removed 6 bases at V and 1 base at J, with 11 bases between. The V gene's germline CDR1 is MNHNS and CDR2 SASEGT. CDR3 length: 14 residues. The chain's CDR3 is CASSQLARTDTQYF. In DNA, the CDR3 is TGTGCCAGCAGCCAGCTAGCGCGCACAGATACGCAGTATTTT.

This clonotype has a handful of counts. The J gene is TRBJ1-2, the V gene TRBV20-1, with D possibly matching TRBD1 (5 bases). CDR3 length: 13 residues. Trimming removed 0 bases at V and 4 bases at J, with 9 bases between. In germline, CDR1 is DFQATT, CDR2 SNEGSKA (reference sequence). CDR3 amino acids: CSARENRGYGYTF. The CDR3 DNA reads TGCAGTGCTAGAGAGAATAGGGGCTATGGCTACACCTTC.

This clonotype turned up a few times. The rearrangement links TRBV20-1 to TRBJ2-1; possible D gene TRBD2, 6 bases. Trimming cost V 3 bases and J 8 bases, with 11 bases left between them. The CDR3 loop spans 12 amino acids. Germline CDR1 and CDR2: DFQATT and SNEGSKA (reference sequence). CDR3 protein: CSAREGLDEQFF. Here the CDR3 DNA reads TGCAGTGCTAGGGAGGGTTTGGATGAGCAGTTCTTC.

This clonotype was seen at least ten times. The chain carries TRBV10-3 and TRBJ1-5; maybe TRBD1 (5 bases). CDR3 length: 17 residues. Germline-derived CDR1 and CDR2 are ENHRY and SYGVKD. The germline V and J ends were trimmed by 0 bases and 2 bases, with 14 bases remaining between them. CDR3 protein: CAISESNGGRGNQPQHF. In DNA form, the CDR3 reads TGTGCCATCAGTGAGTCGAACGGGGGTCGAGGCAATCAGCCCCAGCATTTT.

This clonotype has only a few counts. The rearrangement joins TRBV5-1 to TRBJ2-1, with 14 nucleotides matching TRBD2. V lost 5 bases and J lost 0; bases outside the gene matches: 7. The CDR3 length is 18 residues. Germline lookup yields CDR1 SGHRS and CDR2 YFSETQ. This CDR3 reads CASRGTSGSDSSYNEQFF. CDR3 coding DNA: TGCGCCAGCAGGGGGACTAGCGGGAGCGACAGCTCCTACAATGAGCAGTTCTTC.

The chain is built from TRBV28 and TRBJ2-7; D call uncertain. V was shortened by 7 bases and J by 7 bases, with 17 bases between the two germline ends. Germline V gene data show CDR1 as MDHEN and CDR2 as SYDVKM. The CDR3 totals 13 residues. The CDR3 sequence: CASTHQPLGEQYF. Here the CDR3 DNA reads TGTGCCAGCACACACCAACCCCTTGGGGAGCAGTACTTC.

This clonotype was seen repeatedly, ten times or more. This chain uses TRBV20-1 with TRBJ1-2; D is possibly TRBD1 (6 bases). The CDR3 extends over 13 amino acids. The V and J ends lost 6 bases and 3 bases respectively, with 14 bases between them. The V gene's germline CDR1 is DFQATT and CDR2 SNEGSKA (reference sequence). The CDR3 here is CSATSNRDYGYTF. CDR3 bases: TGCAGTGCCACCTCTAACAGGGACTATGGCTACACCTTC.

The table lists this clonotype with a few counts. This chain uses TRBV6-2 or TRBV6-3 with TRBJ2-7, with 12 bases fitting TRBD2. This CDR3 is 13 amino acids long. V shed 9 bases and J 6 bases; nucleotides not matched to a gene: 6. Germline V gene lookup returns CDR1 MNHEY and CDR2 SVGEGT. The CDR3 DNA is TGTGCCAGTTCGGGACTAGCGGGTCTCGAGCAGTACTTC. It yields the protein CASSGLAGLEQYF.

This clonotype was detected only a few times. This chain links TRBV5-1 with TRBJ2-4, with D perhaps assigned TRBD1 or TRBD2 (5 bases each). Trimming stripped 4 bases from V and 6 bases from J, with 14 bases between. The CDR3 has 14 residues. The germline gives CDR1 SGHRS, CDR2 YFSETQ. The CDR3 sequence: CASSPVGPANIQYF. CDR3 sequence (DNA): TGCGCCAGCAGCCCCGTGGGACCCGCAAACATTCAGTACTTC.

The rearrangement joins TRBV24-1 to TRBJ1-2; D unclear. The V end was cut by 2 bases, the J end by 4 bases, with 16 bases between. The CDR3 is made up of 16 amino acids. Germline values: CDR1 KGHDR, CDR2 SFDVKD. The CDR3 DNA follows: TGTGCCACCAGTGATTCGGACTTGGTGGAGGTCTATGGCTACACCTTC. The encoded protein is CATSDSDLVEVYGYTF.